The following is a T cell receptor (beta chain) sequence with its context. The target of this receptor is not known. Per-nucleotide qualities are absent, and no much larger clonotype sits a single base away. The time point label corresponds to: newly diagnosed GD, antithyroid drugs for less than 3 months. For both TCR sequencing and RNA sequencing, RNA was extracted from PBMCs using TRIzol. Graves' disease was diagnosed according to American Thyroid Association guidelines. The patients came from an endocrinology department in Xi'an, China. Each patient gave about 9.1 milliliters of peripheral blood, collected in an EDTA anticoagulant tube. Ficoll Paque Plus density gradient separation was used to isolate PBMCs, and no further T cell sorting was performed. RNA quality was checked with an Agilent 2100 Bioanalyzer and agarose gel, and concentration with a NanoDrop 2000. The data belong to a study of regulatory T cells in long-lasting Graves disease (dated by TCRdb to the early 2020s). Background on the whole study: In the newly diagnosed Graves' disease group, patients had been taking antithyroid drugs for less than 3 months. This study used TCR sequencing and RNA sequencing of peripheral blood to compare persistent Graves' disease patients against newly diagnosed Graves' disease patients. The study was registered as a clinical trial and conducted in China. A total of some 35 samples underwent TCR sequencing, from some 13 patients with persistent Graves' disease and roughly 20 patients with newly diagnosed Graves' disease.

V sheds 6 bases and J sheds 2 bases, leaving 13 bases between their ends. Taken from the germline V gene, the CDR1 and CDR2 loops are SGHAT and FQNNGV. Taken from cysteine to phenylalanine, the CDR3 has 15 residues. Left in the record is the CDR3 DNA by itself, 45 bases read in frame from the first base. Libraries were built with multiplex PCR. Sequenced using an Illumina HiSeq 4000. CDR3 regions were amplified by Arm-PCR with iRepertoire HTBI primers to construct TCR beta libraries. PCR products were gel purified before sequencing. Per the original workflow: A total of roughly 67 TRBV and approximately 15 TRBJ segments were identified across samples and were used for gene usage analysis of CDR3 amino acid clonotypes. COPE and FqMerger were used to merge filtered high-quality paired reads into contigs. Contigs were aligned with BLAST to IMGT TRBV, TRBD and TRBJ reference genes, and CDR3 was defined per IMGT. Highly expanded clones were defined as clonotypes with a frequency above 0.1%. Repertoire diversity was measured by Shannon entropy, and V-J evenness by the Gini coefficient. Clonotypes shared by more than one individual were considered public. TCRdb reworked the public reads: Q25 trimming with fastp, MiXCR clone assembly, productive beta chains retained. Duplicate CDR3 protein sequences are folded into a single record with the most common DNA and genes. The authors' filters were not applied to this entry. The table for this sample lists roughly 610,000 distinct CDR3 sequences; around 16% of them were counted only once. The biggest ten clones account for more than 10% of the sample.

Results the study describes overall, beyond this receptor: As a limitation, the authors acknowledged that the small sample size may reduce accuracy. Only the TCR beta chain was sequenced and analyzed. Because the primary lesion, thyroid tissue, could not be accessed, the study looked at peripheral blood alone. Lower TCR Shannon entropy and fewer highly expanded clones were observed in persistent Graves' disease patients than in newly diagnosed patients, which suggested clonal expansion. Persistent patients shared more public clonotypes among themselves (2,741) than newly diagnosed patients did (more than 950). TRBV28, TRBJ1-2 and TRBJ2-5 were preferentially used in persistent disease, while TRBV20-1 and TRBJ2-1 were favored in newly diagnosed disease.

The data were also submitted as part of a second study, on T cells in Graves' hyperthyroidism and ophthalmopathy. As that second paper reports: Graves' hyperthyroidism was defined as stable when no progression to ophthalmopathy occurred over 18 months of follow-up. Hyperthyroidism patients were aged 18 to 65 years and newly diagnosed, with disease duration of less than 2 months. Exclusion was applied to patients with uncontrolled infections, other autoimmune diseases, pregnancy or lactation. Diagnoses were established on the basis of clinical symptoms, serum thyroxine and TRAb, thyroid ultrasound, and orbital computed tomography. The TCR CDR3 was subjected to a first round of RT-PCR using the HTBI primer set and the Qiagen OneStep RT-PCR kit. Most expanded thyroid clonotypes (frequency above 0.001) were also detected in blood, a finding suggesting that blood repertoires may reflect thyroid immune responses. A model built on a 13 V-J signature distinguished ophthalmopathy from stable hyperthyroidism, reaching 85% to 90% sensitivity and around 81% specificity in cross-validation and 80%/75% in testing. In validation, the model predicted progression to ophthalmopathy with approximately 71% sensitivity and 72% to 75% specificity, a median of 6.5 months before onset. A discovery cohort of approximately 100 patients, about 44 with Graves' ophthalmopathy and approximately 60 with stable Graves' hyperthyroidism, was used to find distinguishing TCR V-J signatures. An independent validation cohort of 18 to 20 hyperthyroidism patients and approximately 16 patients who later progressed to ophthalmopathy tested prospective prediction of ophthalmopathy. The approximately 98 discovery patients were randomly divided into training and test sets at a 7:3 ratio. In addition, the study compared T-cell repertoires in thyroid tissue and in blood from about 6 Graves' hyperthyroidism patients. After blood sampling, hyperthyroidism patients were treated with methimazole at a starting dose of 30 mg daily, and ophthalmopathy patients were treated with high-dose intravenous methylprednisolone. Libraries were constructed in a second round of multiplex PCR, after which size selection and purification were performed. Paired-end sequencing of the libraries was performed with 100 bp reads on an Illumina HiSeq2000. Raw data were processed with SOAPnuke, discarding reads with adapters, uncalled bases, mean Phred below 15, or no exact constant-primer or identifier match. COPE v1.2.5 was used to merge high-quality paired reads, and clonotypes were defined as unique nucleotide sequences. Clonotypes were aligned to IMGT TRBV, TRBD and TRBJ reference segments using MiTCR v1.1. Analysis was restricted to V-J combinations with a frequency above 0.0001, which covered 99.2% of repertoires. The TCS score was defined as the ratio of F50 (clonal expansion) to E x V (chaos), calculated using BLOSUM62-based TCRdist between CDR3 peptides within each V-J. Welch's t-statistics and random forest reduced just over 500 V-J features to 10 to 15, which were used in a naive Bayes classifier (R e1071). Sample size was not statistically predetermined, and blinding of investigators to group allocation was not performed. According to the paper, TCR Vbeta CDR3 sequencing was carried out on over 130 peripheral blood samples, which came from approximately 43 ophthalmopathy, 70 to 80 hyperthyroidism and roughly 17 progressor patients.

This receptor was identified in a man aged 18 to 30 with Graves disease. Donor details come from another sample of the same person, matched by shared clones. The material was peripheral blood mononuclear cells (PBMCs), obtained at new diagnosis, from a patient treated with antithyroid drugs. The chain uses TRBV11-2 and TRBJ1-4; a weak D assignment points to TRBD1 (5 bases agree). The CDR3 amino acid sequence is: CASRRRVSTNEKLFF. At the DNA level, the sequence is TGTGCCAGCAGGCGCAGGGTCTCGACTAATGAAAAACTGTTTTTT.